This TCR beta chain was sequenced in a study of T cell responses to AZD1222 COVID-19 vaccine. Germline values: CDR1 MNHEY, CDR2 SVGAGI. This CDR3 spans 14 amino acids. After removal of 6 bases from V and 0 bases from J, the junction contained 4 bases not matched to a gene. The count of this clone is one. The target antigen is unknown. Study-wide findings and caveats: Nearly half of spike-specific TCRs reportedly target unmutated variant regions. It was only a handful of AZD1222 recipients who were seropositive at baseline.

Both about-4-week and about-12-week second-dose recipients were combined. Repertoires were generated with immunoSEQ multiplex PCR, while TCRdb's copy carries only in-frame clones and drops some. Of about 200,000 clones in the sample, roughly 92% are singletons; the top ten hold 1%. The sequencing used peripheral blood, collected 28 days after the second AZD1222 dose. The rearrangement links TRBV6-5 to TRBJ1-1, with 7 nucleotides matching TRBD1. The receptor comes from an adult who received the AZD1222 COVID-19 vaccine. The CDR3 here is CASRPTGVNTEAFF. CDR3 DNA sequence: TGTGCCAGCAGGCCTACAGGGGTGAACACTGAAGCTTTCTTT.